This T cell receptor (beta chain) was captured in a study of graft-versus-host responses after intestinal transplantation. Study overall: In this cohort, recipients had multivisceral, liver-intestinal, or isolated intestinal transplants. Points from the study as a whole: GvH clones occurred in recipient marrow; some first appeared in ileum or blood. Some patients had graft-donor T cell macrochimerism, and their allografts showed high graft-versus-host to host-versus-graft clonal ratios.

The CDR3 is 12 amino acids. The V gene's germline CDR1 is LNHDA and CDR2 SQIVND (reference sequence). Trimming pared 9 bases from V and 3 bases from J, leaving 11 bases between. Data came from immunoSEQ multiplex PCR; TCRdb stores just in-frame clones and leaves some out. The sample carries 90,000 to 130,000 clones, roughly 95% recorded once. Regarding this clone: Its antigen remains unknown.

The chain recombines TRBV19 with TRBJ1-2; possible D gene TRBD1, 5 bases. The sequence derives from a human donor who received an intestinal transplant. Material: unstimulated CD8+ T cells sorted from spleen or lymph node cells, obtained before intestinal transplant. The CDR3 DNA follows: TGTGCCAGCCACCGAGGGGACTATGGCTACACCTTC. Translating it yields CASHRGDYGYTF.